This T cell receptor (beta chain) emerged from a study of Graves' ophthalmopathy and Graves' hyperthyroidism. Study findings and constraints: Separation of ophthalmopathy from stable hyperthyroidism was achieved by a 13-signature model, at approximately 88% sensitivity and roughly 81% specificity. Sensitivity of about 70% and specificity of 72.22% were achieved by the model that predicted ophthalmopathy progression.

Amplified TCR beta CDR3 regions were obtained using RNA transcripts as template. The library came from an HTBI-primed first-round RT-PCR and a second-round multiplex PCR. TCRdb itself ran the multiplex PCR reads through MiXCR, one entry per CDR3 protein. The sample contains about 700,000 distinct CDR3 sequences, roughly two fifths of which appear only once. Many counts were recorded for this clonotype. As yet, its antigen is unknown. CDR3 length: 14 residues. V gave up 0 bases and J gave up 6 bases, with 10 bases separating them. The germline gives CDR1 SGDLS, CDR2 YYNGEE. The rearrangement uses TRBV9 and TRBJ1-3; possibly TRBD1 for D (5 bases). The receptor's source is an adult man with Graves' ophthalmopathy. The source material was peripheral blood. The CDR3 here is CASSVAGRPNTIYF. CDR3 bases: TGTGCCAGCAGCGTAGCAGGGAGGCCAAACACCATATATTTT.